This passage covers 26 T cell receptor beta chains from one sample sequenced in a study of cytotoxic CD8 clonotypes in ibrutinib-treated CLL. Some clones are missing from TCRdb's copy, which holds only in-frame ones; the method was immunoSEQ multiplex PCR. The profile covers approximately 70,000 clones, with more than 75% appearing a single time and roughly 7.7% taken by the ten largest. The input for sequencing was PBMCs, taken at disease progression, from a patient treated with ibrutinib. The receptor source for this set is a human donor with chronic lymphocytic leukemia.

This chain links TRBV18 with TRBJ2-7, with TRBD2 matching 8 bases. V was clipped by 2 bases and J by 4 bases; unmatched bases: 7. Germline-derived CDR1 and CDR2 are KGHSH and LQKENI. The CDR3 runs 15 residues. The CDR3 coding sequence is TGTGCCAGCTCACCAACGACAGCGGGGGATTACGAGCAGTACTTC. Translated: CASSPTTAGDYEQYF.

J is TRBJ1-4 and V is TRBV30, with 9 bases aligning to TRBD1. Germline CDR1 and CDR2: GTSNPN and SVGIG (reference sequence). Germline trimming cut 1 base from V and 6 bases from J; bases unmatched to any gene: 3. The CDR3 consists of 14 residues. CDR3 region: CAWSGGQGHEKLFF. The CDR3 DNA is TGTGCCTGGAGTGGGGGACAGGGTCATGAAAAACTGTTTTTT.

The CDR3 is CASSEYRGGTEAFF. The CDR3 DNA follows: TGTGCCAGCAGCGAGTACAGGGGAGGCACTGAAGCTTTCTTT. This sequence joins TRBV6-1 and TRBJ1-1; 7 nucleotides line up with TRBD1. J was trimmed by 4 bases and V by 6 bases; bases with no gene match: 8. Germline V gene lookup returns CDR1 MNHNS and CDR2 SASEGT. The CDR3 loop spans 14 amino acids.

This rearrangement joins TRBV5-1 to TRBJ1-2; D call uncertain. V lost 4 bases and J 0 bases, leaving 10 bases between the germline ends. The CDR3 runs to 14 residues. Germline V gene sequence: CDR1 SGHRS, CDR2 YFSETQ. The CDR3 sequence is CASSPSSANYGYTF. The DNA of the CDR3 is TGCGCCAGCAGCCCGTCCTCTGCTAACTATGGCTACACCTTC. The variable domain in full, completed from reference TRBV5-1 and TRBJ1-2, reads KAGVTQTPRYLIKTRGQQVTLSCSPISGHRSVSWYQQTPGQGLQFLFEYFSETQRNKGNFPGRFSGRQFSNSRSEMNVSTLELGDSALYLCASSPSSANYGYTFGSGTRLTVV.

This chain joins TRBV28 and TRBJ1-1; 10 positions match TRBD1. The CDR3 is made up of 16 amino acids. Germline CDR1 MDHEN, CDR2 SYDVKM. The junction had 6 bases not matched to a gene; V was cut back by 2 bases and J by 3 bases. The CDR3 spells CASSLDRGRMDTEAFF. The CDR3 DNA sequence: TGTGCCAGCAGTTTAGACAGGGGGCGTATGGACACTGAAGCTTTCTTT.

The V gene is TRBV19, the J gene TRBJ1-6; possibly TRBD1 for D (6 bases). This CDR3 spans 14 amino acids. From germline, CDR1 is LNHDA and CDR2 SQIVND (reference sequence). The V gene lost 7 bases and the J gene lost 6 bases, with 13 bases spanning the gap. The CDR3 reads CASTIQGANSPLHF. CDR3 DNA: TGTGCCAGTACCATACAGGGTGCTAATTCACCCCTCCACTTT.

The chain has TRBV6-1 and TRBJ1-2; D is perhaps TRBD1 (5 bases). V gave up 6 bases and J gave up 5 bases, with 19 bases separating them. The CDR3 sequence is 15 residues long. Germline V gene lookup returns CDR1 MNHNS and CDR2 SASEGT. This CDR3 reads CASSDGPGGLYGYTF. As DNA, the CDR3 is TGTGCCAGCAGCGATGGCCCGGGGGGTCTTTATGGCTACACCTTC.

The gene calls are TRBV9 and TRBJ2-5, with D perhaps matching TRBD2 (5 bases). The CDR3 runs 13 residues. Germline V gene lookup returns CDR1 SGDLS and CDR2 YYNGEE. V lost 4 bases and J 4 bases, leaving 11 bases between the germline ends. Here the CDR3 reads CASSPRAGETQYF. DNA for the CDR3: TGTGCCAGCAGCCCACGGGCGGGAGAGACCCAGTACTTC.

V is TRBV9 and J is TRBJ1-5; 9 nucleotides line up with TRBD1. CDR1 and CDR2 from the germline V gene are SGDLS and YYNGEE. The CDR3 covers 14 residues. V lost 4 bases to trimming and J lost 7 bases; unmatched junction nucleotides: 6. This CDR3 reads CASSPGQGHQPQHF. The CDR3, as DNA: TGTGCCAGCAGCCCGGGACAGGGTCACCAGCCCCAGCATTTT.

The V call is TRBV6-1, the J call TRBJ1-4; D gene unclear. The germline V gene has CDR1 MNHNS and CDR2 SASEGT. V lost 2 bases to trimming and J lost 7 bases, with 11 bases between them. This CDR3 has 14 residues. CDR3 sequence: CASSEHAAGEKLFF. The DNA of the CDR3 is TGTGCCAGCAGTGAACACGCTGCGGGTGAAAAACTGTTTTTT.

The chain employs TRBV11-3 and TRBJ2-5; D unresolved. This CDR3 contains 13 residues. CDR1 SGHNT and CDR2 YENEEA come from the germline V gene. The germline V and J ends were trimmed by 4 bases and 4 bases, with 10 bases remaining between them. Here the CDR3 DNA reads TGTGCCAGCAGCTCCGCGACCCTAGAGACCCAGTACTTC. It translates to CASSSATLETQYF. Combining the CDR3 with reference TRBV11-3 and TRBJ2-5 gives the whole variable domain EAGVVQSPRYKIIEKKQPVAFWCNPISGHNTLYWYLQNLGQGPELLIRYENEEAVDDSQLPKDRFSAERLKGVDSTLKIQPAELGDSAVYLCASSSATLETQYFGPGTRLLVL.

This chain links TRBV11-2 with TRBJ2-1; the D is unclear. Germline CDR1 reads SGHAT; CDR2 reads FQNNGV. The CDR3 runs to 17 residues. V lost 1 base and J 0 bases, leaving 13 bases between the germline ends. CDR3 DNA sequence: TGTGCCAGCAGCTTAGCCCCATCTGCGGACTCCTACAATGAGCAGTTCTTC. This translates into CASSLAPSADSYNEQFF. Full variable domain (remainder filled in from reference TRBV11-2 and TRBJ2-1): EAGVAQSPRYKIIEKRQSVAFWCNPISGHATLYWYQQILGQGPKLLIQFQNNGVVDDSQLPKDRFSAERLKGVDSTLKIQPAKLEDSAVYLCASSLAPSADSYNEQFFGPGTRLTVL.

This chain links TRBV4-1 with TRBJ2-4, with 8 bases fitting TRBD1. Germline lookup yields CDR1 MGHRA and CDR2 YSYEKL. The length of the CDR3 is 15 residues. J was trimmed by 4 bases and V by 1 base; bases with no gene match: 3. The DNA of the CDR3 is TGCGCCAGCAGCCAAGGGCAGGGGGCAAAAAACATTCAGTACTTC. Translation gives CASSQGQGAKNIQYF.

As DNA, the CDR3 is TGCGCCAGCAGCTCTCCAGGGGCAGATACGCAGTATTTT. Amino acids: CASSSPGADTQYF. The rearrangement uses TRBV5-1 and TRBJ2-3, with D possibly being TRBD1 (6 bases). The CDR3 is 13 residues long. V lost 3 bases and J 4 bases, leaving 9 bases between the germline ends. Germline V CDR1 and CDR2: SGHRS, YFSETQ.

The chain couples TRBV9 to TRBJ2-1; possible D gene TRBD2, 5 bases. The length of the CDR3 is 16 residues. The germline V gene has CDR1 SGDLS and CDR2 YYNGEE. Trimming stripped 4 bases from V and 9 bases from J, with 23 bases between. CDR3 nucleotides: TGTGCCAGCAGCCAACCCCCTTTGGACTCCGCTGTTGAGCAGTTCTTC. This translates into CASSQPPLDSAVEQFF.

The chain employs TRBV25-1 and TRBJ2-5; D not certain. V shed 0 bases and J shed 4 bases, with 6 bases lying between them. The CDR3 has 13 amino acids. Per germline, CDR1 MGHDK and CDR2 SYGVNS. CDR3 sequence (DNA): TGTGCCAGCAGTGAATATGCTAGAGAGACCCAGTACTTC. Amino acids: CASSEYARETQYF.

The table lists this clone with a count of one. The CDR3: CASSFGGTDTQYF. CDR3 nucleotide sequence: TGTGCCAGCAGCTTCGGGGGCACAGATACGCAGTATTTT. The rearrangement joins TRBV13 to TRBJ2-3, with D tentatively TRBD2 (5 bases). V was shortened by 3 bases and J by 1 base, with 5 bases between the two germline ends. CDR1 and CDR2 (germline): PRHDT, FYEKMQ (reference sequence). The length of the CDR3 is 13 residues.

The gene calls are TRBV10-3 and TRBJ2-1; D remains ambiguous. Germline CDR1 ENHRY, CDR2 SYGVKD. V lost 5 bases, J lost 3 bases, and 11 bases lay in between. CDR3 length: 14 residues. CDR3 sequence reads: CAISTQRNYNEQFF. As DNA, the CDR3 is TGTGCCATCAGTACCCAAAGGAACTACAATGAGCAGTTCTTC.

Points on this clone: At one of its ends the junction is not consistent with the germline gene, which may arise from a read error. This rearrangement joins TRBV6-1 to TRBJ1-1; D gene unclear. Germline values: CDR1 MNHNS, CDR2 SASEGT. This CDR3 has 11 residues. CDR3 in amino acids: CASSENAEAFF. CDR3 bases: TGTGCCAGCAGTGAGAACGCTGAAGCTTTCTTT.

V gene TRBV5-4 combines with J gene TRBJ2-5; 10 nucleotides agree with TRBD1. The CDR3 has 14 amino acids. CDR1 and CDR2 from the germline V gene are SGHNT and YYREEE (reference sequence). V lost 4 bases, J lost 5 bases, and 5 bases stayed unmatched. In DNA form, the CDR3 reads TGTGCCAGCAGCGCGACAGGGGGCCCGGAGACCCAGTACTTC. This codes for CASSATGGPETQYF.

This clone was counted a single time. The rearrangement uses TRBV2 and TRBJ1-1; D not resolved. Germline-derived CDR1 and CDR2 are SNHLY and FYNNEI. With 3 bases removed from V and 5 bases from J, the gap between germline ends came to 10 bases. This CDR3 is 13 amino acids long. DNA for the CDR3: TGTGCCAGCAGTGAGGAACACCCAACTGAAGCTTTCTTT. This translates into CASSEEHPTEAFF.

This chain joins TRBV21-1 and TRBJ1-2; the table assigns TRBD1, which was not confirmed against the DNA. TRBV21-1 counts as a pseudogene. The CDR3 is 14 residues long. CDR3 in amino acids: CASATGGRSYGYTF. For the CDR3, the DNA is TGTGCCAGCGCTACAGGGGGTAGAAGCTATGGCTACACCTTC.

The chain joins TRBV28 to TRBJ2-7; 10 nucleotides agree with TRBD1. CDR3 length: 17 residues. Trimming at V came to 9 bases and at J to 2 bases, leaving 16 bases not matched to a gene. Germline V gene sequence: CDR1 MDHEN, CDR2 SYDVKM. CDR3 nucleotide sequence: TGTGCCAGGGGACAAGACAGGGGGCGAATTCTCACCTACGAGCAGTACTTC. Amino acids: CARGQDRGRILTYEQYF.

J is TRBJ1-2 and V is TRBV5-6; TRBD1 might be the D (6 bases). Trimming took 2 bases from V and 5 from J, leaving 7 bases between them. Germline CDR1 SGHDT, CDR2 YYEEEE. The CDR3 is 12 residues long. CDR3 DNA sequence: TGTGCCAGCAGCTTAACAGGGTATGGCTACACCTTC. Amino acids: CASSLTGYGYTF.

The chain combines TRBV30 with TRBJ2-1; possible D gene TRBD2, 7 bases. V was cut by 0 bases and J by 6 bases, with 24 bases left in between. This CDR3 is 18 amino acids long. From germline, CDR1 is GTSNPN and CDR2 SVGIG (reference sequence). CDR3 in DNA: TGTGCCTGGAGTGTAATGGGGGGCGGGAGACGGGGACTCAATGAGCAGTTCTTC. Encoded protein: CAWSVMGGGRRGLNEQFF.

J is TRBJ2-1 and V is TRBV9; the D gene is possibly TRBD2 (5 bases). The CDR3 consists of 15 residues. CDR1 is SGDLS and CDR2 is YYNGEE in the germline V gene. Trimming removed 4 bases from V and 12 bases from J, with 23 bases in between. The DNA for the CDR3 is TGTGCCAGCAGCCCCCTTGATGTAGCGACCCTAGGGCAGTTCTTC. This encodes CASSPLDVATLGQFF.